These 19 T cell receptor beta chains originate from one sample sequenced in a study of shared clonotypes between healthy human individuals. CD8 cells classed as naive were CD45RO-negative and positively selected for CCR7, excluding terminally differentiated effector memory CD45RA+ cells. The table came from immunoSEQ multiplex PCR; TCRdb's copy has only in-frame clones and leaves some out. This sample has about 2.2 million clones, with about 92% found just once. The sample comprised naive CD8+ T cells from PBMCs. These receptor sequences come from a man aged 18 to 35 in good health. Some clones in this sample may be carry-over from other donors' samples.

The table lists this clone with a count of one. This chain connects TRBV6-4 to TRBJ2-3, with D hard to call. The CDR3 sequence is 16 residues long. CDR1 MRHNA and CDR2 SNTAGT come from the germline V gene. V lost 0 bases to trimming and J lost 3 bases, with 13 bases between them. CDR3 sequence reads: CASSDSIGGETDTQYF. The CDR3 DNA reads TGTGCCAGCAGTGACTCAATTGGTGGAGAAACAGATACGCAGTATTTT.

V gene TRBV6-6 combines with J gene TRBJ2-7, with D possibly matching TRBD2 (7 bases). V was pared by 5 bases and J by 5 bases, with 22 bases between. Germline CDR1 is MNHNY and CDR2 is SVGAGI (reference sequence). CDR3 length: 16 residues. Here the CDR3 DNA reads TGTGCCAGCAGTCCCAGTATGGGGGGGGCGATCCACGAGCAGTACTTC. Its protein product is CASSPSMGGAIHEQYF.

The chain recombines TRBV7-7 with TRBJ2-3; 8 bases match TRBD1. The CDR3 has 15 amino acids. The J segment lost 0 bases and the V segment lost 3 bases, leaving 2 bases of the junction unmatched. Germline-derived CDR1 and CDR2 are SSHAT and FNYEAQ (reference sequence). DNA for the CDR3: TGTGCCAGCAGCTTGGGACAGGTTAGCACAGATACGCAGTATTTT. Protein: CASSLGQVSTDTQYF.

The V and J genes are TRBV4-2 and TRBJ2-1; D ambiguous. CDR3 length: 16 amino acids. Germline V gene sequence: CDR1 LGHNA, CDR2 YNFKEQ. Trimming removed 0 bases from V and 2 bases from J, with 11 bases in between. As DNA, the CDR3 is TGTGCCAGCAGCCAAGAAGTTCAGTCGCCCTACAATGAGCAGTTCTTC. Protein product: CASSQEVQSPYNEQFF.

The gene calls are TRBV30 and TRBJ1-2; D uncertain. The germline CDR1 and CDR2 sequences are GTSNPN and SVGIG (reference sequence). CDR3 length equals 12 residues. V gave up 0 bases and J gave up 3 bases, with 5 bases separating them. This CDR3 is CAWSVLDYGYTF. The DNA of the CDR3 is TGTGCCTGGAGTGTACTCGACTATGGCTACACCTTC.

The genes are TRBV29-1 and TRBJ1-5, with D hard to call. V lost 4 bases, J lost 8 bases, and 15 bases lay in between. The CDR3 is 13 amino acids. Germline lookup yields CDR1 SQVTM and CDR2 ANQGSEA. DNA of the CDR3: TGCAGCGTTGTTTTTCCGGAGGGTGAGCCCCAGCATTTT. Translating it yields CSVVFPEGEPQHF.

The rearrangement uses TRBV11-2 and TRBJ1-5; D may be TRBD1 (5 bases). Trimming took off 1 base at V and 6 bases at J, with 10 bases between the two ends. CDR1 and CDR2 from the germline V gene are SGHAT and FQNNGV. There are 14 residues in the CDR3. The CDR3 sequence: CASSLGGGIQPQHF. The CDR3 region has the DNA TGTGCCAGCAGCTTAGGGGGGGGTATTCAGCCCCAGCATTTT.

The chain has TRBV9 and TRBJ2-5; TRBD2 agrees at 12 bases. Germline CDR1 reads SGDLS; CDR2 reads YYNGEE. J was trimmed by 2 bases and V by 0 bases; bases with no gene match: 2. The CDR3 loop spans 16 amino acids. CDR3 sequence reads: CASSVVGLAGQETQYF. The CDR3 DNA reads as TGTGCCAGCAGCGTAGTAGGACTAGCGGGGCAAGAGACCCAGTACTTC. Based on the CDR3 plus reference TRBV9 and TRBJ2-5, the full variable domain is DSGVTQTPKHLITATGQRVTLRCSPRSGDLSVYWYQQSLDQGLQFLIQYYNGEERAKGNILERFSAQQFPDLHSELNLSSLELGDSALYFCASSVVGLAGQETQYFGPGTRLLVL.

This clone showed up just once. This chain links TRBV10-3 with TRBJ2-7; tentative D call: TRBD1 (6 bases). The CDR3 is 15 residues long. Trimming cost V 3 bases and J 2 bases, with 14 bases left between them. Germline lookup yields CDR1 ENHRY and CDR2 SYGVKD. The CDR3 region is CAISESRGLTYEQYF. The CDR3 region has the DNA TGTGCCATCAGTGAAAGCAGGGGCCTCACCTACGAGCAGTACTTC.

This clone came up once. The gene calls are TRBV30 and TRBJ2-5; D is undetermined. The V end was cut by 4 bases, the J end by 5 bases, with 20 bases between. This CDR3 contains 15 residues. Germline values: CDR1 GTSNPN, CDR2 SVGIG (reference sequence). The CDR3 here is CAWTAGRAFGETQYF. The CDR3 DNA sequence: TGTGCCTGGACCGCAGGTCGGGCATTTGGGGAGACCCAGTACTTC.

The rearrangement joins TRBV30 to TRBJ1-1; D is undetermined. With 0 bases removed from V and 6 bases from J, the gap between germline ends came to 11 bases. CDR1 GTSNPN and CDR2 SVGIG come from the germline V gene (reference sequence). The CDR3 consists of 13 residues. CDR3 DNA sequence: TGTGCCTGGAGTGTACAAAGAGGCTCTGAAGCTTTCTTT. Translating it yields CAWSVQRGSEAFF. The full variable domain, in which reference TRBV30 and TRBJ1-1 provide the parts outside the CDR3, is SQTIHQWPATLVQPVGSPLSLECTVEGTSNPNLYWYRQAAGRGLQLLFYSVGIGQISSEVPQNLSASRPQDRQFILSSKKLLLSDSGFYLCAWSVQRGSEAFFGQGTRLTVV.

The rearrangement uses TRBV7-9 and TRBJ2-7, with TRBD2 matching 11 bases. This CDR3 has 18 amino acids. Germline V gene lookup returns CDR1 SEHNR and CDR2 FQNEAQ (reference sequence). J gave up 4 bases and V 6 bases, and 17 bases lay outside the gene matches. The CDR3 DNA follows: TGTGCCAGCAGGACCGGGACTAGCGGCTCCCCGGGTGGGTACGAGCAGTACTTC. It is translated as CASRTGTSGSPGGYEQYF.

The chain has TRBV5-4 and TRBJ1-1; a weak D match, TRBD1 (5 bases). This CDR3 is 13 amino acids long. V was trimmed by 7 bases and J by 3 bases, leaving 13 bases between them. Germline V gene lookup returns CDR1 SGHNT and CDR2 YYREEE (reference sequence). The CDR3 spells CASRQTGDTEAFF. DNA of the CDR3: TGTGCCAGCCGTCAGACGGGGGACACTGAAGCTTTCTTT.

The chain links TRBV7-2 to TRBJ2-7, with D hard to call. Germline lookup yields CDR1 SGHTA and CDR2 FQGNSA. This CDR3 is 13 amino acids long. V was pared by 5 bases and J by 6 bases, with 14 bases between. CDR3 region: CASSPEPRGEQYF. Written as DNA, the CDR3 is TGTGCCAGCAGCCCCGAACCCAGAGGCGAGCAGTACTTC.

This clone was counted once. The chain has TRBV6-1 and TRBJ1-3; TRBD1 agrees at 8 bases. The V segment lost 2 bases and the J segment 2 bases; nucleotides outside the gene matches: 8. CDR3 length: 17 residues. Germline V gene data show CDR1 as MNHNS and CDR2 as SASEGT. The CDR3 reads CASSEYDRGVTGNTIYF. The CDR3, as DNA: TGTGCCAGCAGTGAATATGACAGGGGCGTTACTGGAAACACCATATATTTT.

This sequence joins TRBV27 and TRBJ1-3; D gene uncertain. Germline V gives CDR1 MNHEY, CDR2 SMNVEV (reference sequence). The CDR3 extends over 14 amino acids. V shed 3 bases and J shed 2 bases, with 8 bases lying between them. CDR3 residues: CASSFGVPGNTIYF. Written as DNA, the CDR3 is TGTGCCAGCAGTTTCGGGGTCCCTGGAAACACCATATATTTT.

The chain recombines TRBV11-2 with TRBJ2-7; D may be TRBD2 (6 bases). The CDR3 totals 15 residues. V gave up 5 bases and J gave up 2 bases, with 16 bases separating them. The germline V gene has CDR1 SGHAT and CDR2 FQNNGV. CDR3 residues: CASSIAALPAYEQYF. Here the CDR3 DNA reads TGTGCCAGCAGCATAGCGGCACTCCCAGCCTACGAGCAGTACTTC.

The chain recombines TRBV19 with TRBJ2-7; 10 bases fit TRBD2. This CDR3 contains 14 residues. V was pared by 2 bases and J by 7 bases, with 5 bases of the junction left unmatched. Germline V gene sequence: CDR1 LNHDA, CDR2 SQIVND (reference sequence). The chain's CDR3 is CASSILAGDGEQYF. DNA for the CDR3: TGTGCCAGTAGTATACTAGCGGGAGATGGTGAGCAGTACTTC. Looking up the rest from reference TRBV19 and TRBJ2-7 gives the full variable domain: DGGITQSPKYLFRKEGQNVTLSCEQNLNHDAMYWYRQDPGQGLRLIYYSQIVNDFQKGDIAEGYSVSREKKESFPLTVTSAQKNPTAFYLCASSILAGDGEQYFGPGTRLTVT.

The V call is TRBV7-9, the J call TRBJ2-6; D unclear. The CDR3 has 17 amino acids. Trimming left V 2 bases short and J 0 bases short, with 11 bases between. Germline-derived CDR1 and CDR2 are SEHNR and FQNEAQ (reference sequence). For the CDR3, the DNA is TGTGCCAGCAGCTTACCAGCTACCCCCTCTGGGGCCAACGTCCTGACTTTC. Its protein is CASSLPATPSGANVLTF.